The 27 T cell receptor beta chains below all came from one sample that was sequenced in a study of control samples from healthy donors and cancer patients. Produced via immunoSEQ multiplex PCR; TCRdb's table is partial and in-frame only. The sample contains about 100,000 clones, roughly nine tenths of which appear only once. Sequencing input: blood. The receptors originated from a woman between 45 and 60 years old in good health.

The V and J genes are TRBV19 and TRBJ1-1; 8 positions agree with TRBD1. The V segment lost 5 bases and the J segment 5 bases; nucleotides outside the gene matches: 10. From germline, CDR1 is LNHDA and CDR2 SQIVND (reference sequence). The CDR3 consists of 15 residues. CDR3 bases: TGTGCCAGTAGTCCGAGGGGCAGGGGGCGGACTGAAGCTTTCTTT. Protein product: CASSPRGRGRTEAFF. The complete variable domain, with remaining parts taken from reference TRBV19 and TRBJ1-1, reads DGGITQSPKYLFRKEGQNVTLSCEQNLNHDAMYWYRQDPGQGLRLIYYSQIVNDFQKGDIAEGYSVSREKKESFPLTVTSAQKNPTAFYLCASSPRGRGRTEAFFGQGTRLTVV.

This sequence joins TRBV4-1 and TRBJ2-6, with 11 bases aligning to TRBD1. Germline V gives CDR1 MGHRA, CDR2 YSYEKL. V lost 6 bases to trimming and J lost 3 bases; unmatched junction nucleotides: 10. The CDR3 is 18 amino acids. CDR3 nucleotides: TGCGCCAGCAGTTCCGGGACAGGGGGAAAGTTTGGGGCCAACGTCCTGACTTTC. Translation: CASSSGTGGKFGANVLTF.

The V and J genes are TRBV4-3 and TRBJ1-1, with D unresolved. This CDR3 is built from 15 residues. Germline V CDR1 and CDR2: LGHNA, YSLEER. V was trimmed by 0 bases and J by 2 bases, leaving 10 bases between them. The CDR3 spells CASSQDRGLNTEAFF. The CDR3 DNA is TGCGCCAGCAGCCAAGATCGGGGTTTAAACACTGAAGCTTTCTTT.

Points on this clone: Because the CDR3 is missing its conserved closing phenylalanine or tryptophan, this is likely a read error. It is unclear where the CDR3 begins or ends on the DNA, so no DNA is shown, and the CDR3 is as TCRdb lists it. The chain has TRBV10-1 and TRBJ2-7; no DNA check was done on the table's D call, TRBD2. CDR1 and CDR2 from the germline V gene are WNHNN and SYGVQD (reference sequence). Inclusive of both ends, the CDR3 amounts to 9 amino acids. CDR3: CASRTAGGA.

This clone appeared a single time. This sequence joins TRBV9 and TRBJ1-3; no clear D gene. Trimming removed 4 bases at V and 2 bases at J, with 13 bases between. The CDR3 contains 15 residues. The germline V gene encodes CDR1 SGDLS and CDR2 YYNGEE. For the CDR3, the DNA is TGTGCCAGCAGCCCAGACACTGGACCTGGAAACACCATATATTTT. This sequence encodes CASSPDTGPGNTIYF.

The chain is built from TRBV2 and TRBJ1-2, with 7 bases that match TRBD1. The CDR3 loop spans 13 amino acids. J gave up 8 bases and V 3 bases, and 6 bases lay outside the gene matches. Germline CDR1 SNHLY, CDR2 FYNNEI. The CDR3 coding sequence is TGTGCCAGCAGTGATCAGGGGGGAAGGGGCTACACCTTC. It encodes CASSDQGGRGYTF.

J is TRBJ1-1 and V is TRBV7-2; D gene unclear. Deletions cut 8 bases from V and 2 bases from J, with 12 bases between. There are 13 residues in the CDR3. Germline CDR1 is SGHTA and CDR2 is FQGNSA. The CDR3 bases are TGTGCCAGCGCTCGGCGGGAAAACACTGAAGCTTTCTTT. It codes for CASARRENTEAFF. The variable domain in full, completed from reference TRBV7-2 and TRBJ1-1, reads GAGVSQSPSNKVTEKGKDVELRCDPISGHTALYWYRQSLGQGLEFLIYFQGNSAPDKSGLPSDRFSAERTGGSVSTLTIQRTQQEDSAVYLCASARRENTEAFFGQGTRLTVV.

This clone was seen a few times. The chain carries TRBV11-2 and TRBJ2-3; D ambiguous. V was trimmed by 5 bases and J by 2 bases, leaving 14 bases between them. Looked up from germline, CDR1 is SGHAT and CDR2 is FQNNGV. This CDR3 is built from 15 residues. The CDR3 nucleotides read TGTGCCAGCAGCAGTAACCGGGCGTCCACAGATACGCAGTATTTT. Translation gives CASSSNRASTDTQYF.

This clone came up once. The V gene is TRBV5-1, the J gene TRBJ2-3; D might be TRBD1 (6 bases). The CDR3 is made up of 14 amino acids. The V gene lost 7 bases and the J gene lost 3 bases, with 15 bases spanning the gap. The germline CDR1 and CDR2 sequences are SGHRS and YFSETQ. CDR3 bases: TGCGCCAGCGGCAGAAAACAGGGAACAGATACGCAGTATTTT. Its translation is CASGRKQGTDTQYF.

The V and J genes are TRBV6-6 and TRBJ2-4; no clear D. Germline V gene sequence: CDR1 MNHNY, CDR2 SVGAGI (reference sequence). Deletions cut 0 bases from V and 9 bases from J, with 15 bases between. The CDR3 contains 15 residues. The CDR3 DNA follows: TGTGCCAGCAGTTACTCGAACATTCAGATGGGCATTCAGTACTTC. This gives the protein CASSYSNIQMGIQYF.

This chain links TRBV19 with TRBJ2-3; 10 bases match TRBD1. There are 14 residues in the CDR3. The V segment lost 8 bases and the J segment 4 bases; nucleotides outside the gene matches: 6. The germline gives CDR1 LNHDA, CDR2 SQIVND (reference sequence). CDR3 sequence (DNA): TGTGCCAGTGGGGGACAGGGGTTCCCAGATACGCAGTATTTT. Amino acids: CASGGQGFPDTQYF.

The chain joins TRBV7-2 to TRBJ1-2, with unresolved D. The CDR3 contains 14 residues. With 1 base removed from V and 2 bases from J, the gap between germline ends came to 8 bases. CDR1 and CDR2 from the germline V gene are SGHTA and FQGNSA. CDR3 region: CASSLVVENYGYTF. The CDR3 coding sequence is TGTGCCAGCAGCTTAGTGGTGGAAAACTATGGCTACACCTTC.

The J gene is TRBJ2-7, the V gene TRBV4-2; D is perhaps TRBD1 or TRBD2 (6 bases each). V gave up 2 bases and J gave up 6 bases, with 14 bases separating them. Germline CDR1 LGHNA, CDR2 YNFKEQ. This CDR3 is built from 14 residues. Here the CDR3 reads CASSQPTGDIEQYF. In DNA, the CDR3 is TGTGCCAGCAGCCAACCAACGGGGGACATCGAGCAGTACTTC.

The chain couples TRBV10-1 to TRBJ2-3, with 14 bases aligning to TRBD2. V was pared by 8 bases and J by 3 bases, with 4 bases of the junction left unmatched. CDR3 length equals 15 residues. In germline, CDR1 is WNHNN, CDR2 SYGVQD (reference sequence). The CDR3 DNA is TGCGCCAGCCCCGGGACTAGCGGGAGTACAGATACGCAGTATTTT. Residues: CASPGTSGSTDTQYF.

The V call is TRBV18, the J call TRBJ1-5, with 10 bases fitting TRBD1. This CDR3 has 19 amino acids. Germline V gene data show CDR1 as KGHSH and CDR2 as LQKENI. V was clipped by 4 bases and J by 5 bases; unmatched bases: 17. The CDR3 region is CASSLYSGTGATPDQPQHF. CDR3 in DNA: TGTGCCAGCTCACTGTATTCCGGGACAGGGGCCACTCCGGATCAGCCCCAGCATTTT.

This chain joins TRBV7-3 and TRBJ1-6, with no clear D. The V gene's germline CDR1 is SGHTA and CDR2 FQGTGA. V gave up 5 bases and J gave up 5 bases, with 13 bases separating them. The CDR3 extends over 15 amino acids. CDR3 sequence reads: CASSPSGGNNSPLHF. CDR3 DNA: TGTGCCAGCAGCCCCAGCGGAGGGAATAATTCACCCCTCCACTTT.

The chain uses TRBV6-4 and TRBJ2-2; D remains ambiguous. Germline CDR1 reads MRHNA; CDR2 reads SNTAGT. This CDR3 is built from 14 residues. V gave up 5 bases and J gave up 4 bases, with 11 bases separating them. The DNA of the CDR3 is TGTGCCAGCAGTCCTAACCTTCTCACCGGGGAGCTGTTTTTT. This encodes CASSPNLLTGELFF.

This clone is a singleton in its sample. The rearrangement joins TRBV5-1 to TRBJ2-1; D is ambiguous. Germline-derived CDR1 and CDR2 are SGHRS and YFSETQ. The V end lost 1 base, the J end lost 8 bases, and 7 bases lay between the germline ends. The CDR3 has 12 amino acids. CDR3 bases: TGCGCCAGCAGCTTGAGTGGCTATGAGCAGTTCTTC. It encodes CASSLSGYEQFF. Full variable domain (missing parts from reference TRBV5-1 and TRBJ2-1): KAGVTQTPRYLIKTRGQQVTLSCSPISGHRSVSWYQQTPGQGLQFLFEYFSETQRNKGNFPGRFSGRQFSNSRSEMNVSTLELGDSALYLCASSLSGYEQFFGPGTRLTVL.

V gene TRBV19 combines with J gene TRBJ2-1; D perhaps matches TRBD2 (5 bases). The CDR3 has 15 amino acids. Germline CDR1 is LNHDA and CDR2 is SQIVND (reference sequence). V lost 4 bases and J 6 bases, leaving 16 bases between the germline ends. CDR3 bases: TGTGCCAGTAGTACGGGTCTCGGGGTTGGCAATGAGCAGTTCTTC. This gives the protein CASSTGLGVGNEQFF. The full variable domain, rest sourced from reference TRBV19 and TRBJ2-1, is DGGITQSPKYLFRKEGQNVTLSCEQNLNHDAMYWYRQDPGQGLRLIYYSQIVNDFQKGDIAEGYSVSREKKESFPLTVTSAQKNPTAFYLCASSTGLGVGNEQFFGPGTRLTVL.

V and J are TRBV19 and TRBJ1-3; 7 positions match TRBD1. CDR1 LNHDA and CDR2 SQIVND come from the germline V gene (reference sequence). This CDR3 region has 15 residues. Trimming cost V 2 bases and J 0 bases; bases outside gene matches: 1. The CDR3 sequence is CASSIWTGSGNTIYF. CDR3 DNA sequence: TGTGCCAGTAGTATATGGACAGGCTCTGGAAACACCATATATTTT.

The rearrangement uses TRBV18 and TRBJ1-1; no definite D call. V was cut by 2 bases and J by 2 bases, with 6 bases left in between. The CDR3 is 13 amino acids. CDR1 is KGHSH, CDR2 LQKENI, per germline. This CDR3 reads CASSPGVNTEAFF. Here the CDR3 DNA reads TGTGCCAGCTCACCAGGGGTTAACACTGAAGCTTTCTTT.

V gene TRBV19 combines with J gene TRBJ1-4; D remains ambiguous. Trimming shortened V by 11 bases and J by 6 bases, and 19 bases separated the two germline ends. Germline V gives CDR1 LNHDA, CDR2 SQIVND (reference sequence). The CDR3 sequence is 14 residues long. CDR3 loop: CASGLTGLYEKLFF. The CDR3 nucleotides are TGTGCCTCAGGTCTCACCGGTTTATATGAAAAACTGTTTTTT.

This chain joins TRBV29-1 and TRBJ2-1; D possibly uses TRBD1 or TRBD2 (7 bases each). CDR1 SQVTM and CDR2 ANQGSEA come from the germline V gene. V lost 4 bases to trimming and J lost 8 bases, with 27 bases between them. CDR3 length: 17 amino acids. The CDR3 protein is CSVGPRRRAQGGDEQFF. CDR3 in DNA: TGCAGCGTTGGCCCTAGAAGACGGGCTCAGGGGGGGGATGAGCAGTTCTTC.

J is TRBJ2-7 and V is TRBV12-3 or TRBV12-4, with TRBD2 identical over 11 bases. V shed 6 bases, J shed 6 bases, and the junction held 4 bases outside the gene matches. The CDR3 is made up of 13 amino acids. CDR3 residues: CASSPLAGGEQYV. The DNA of the CDR3 is TGTGCCAGCAGCCCTCTAGCGGGAGGCGAGCAGTACGTC.

The rearrangement links TRBV7-2 to TRBJ1-6, with a tentative D call TRBD1 (5 bases). CDR1 and CDR2 from the germline V gene are SGHTA and FQGNSA. CDR3 length: 16 amino acids. The germline V and J ends were trimmed by 1 base and 0 bases, with 7 bases remaining between them. The CDR3 loop reads CASSLVGGSYNSPLHF. CDR3 in DNA: TGTGCCAGCAGCTTAGTGGGGGGCTCCTATAATTCACCCCTCCACTTT.

The chain employs TRBV4-3 and TRBJ1-2, with 7 bases aligning to TRBD1. The J segment lost 4 bases and the V segment lost 0 bases, leaving 5 bases of the junction unmatched. Germline CDR1 reads LGHNA; CDR2 reads YSLEER. This CDR3 contains 15 residues. The CDR3 DNA is TGCGCCAGCAGCCAAGATTTAGGACAGGCCTATGGCTACACCTTC. Translated: CASSQDLGQAYGYTF.

V is TRBV4-3 and J is TRBJ2-2; 9 bases match TRBD2. Germline CDR1 reads LGHNA; CDR2 reads YSLEER. The junction had 5 bases not matched to a gene; V was cut back by 4 bases and J by 5 bases. This CDR3 has 15 amino acids. CDR3 sequence (DNA): TGCGCCAGCAGCCGCGGGCGGGAGGGGACCGGGGAGCTGTTTTTT. Protein: CASSRGREGTGELFF.